A single sample gave rise to the 5 T cell receptor beta chains below, sequenced in a study of T cell repertoires in ileal Crohn's disease (dated by TCRdb to the late 2010s). Receptor amplification or capture employed the immunoSEQ multiplex PCR assay. TCRdb mirrors the immuneACCESS table, restricted to in-frame sequences. Some clones are absent from its copies; in checked studies, under half trace to an unresolved V gene, and the reason for the others is unknown. The sample profile shows over 5,500 clones; under 85% of them were found once. Approximately 5% of the sample goes to the ten largest clones. The specimen was ileal tissue. All receptors derive from an adult with Crohn's disease.

The chain links TRBV19 to TRBJ2-1, with TRBD2 matching 9 bases. The J segment lost 4 bases and the V segment lost 5 bases, leaving 9 bases of the junction unmatched. This CDR3 is built from 16 residues. The germline CDR1 and CDR2 sequences are LNHDA and SQIVND (reference sequence). Here the CDR3 reads CASSSRTSARYNEQFF. CDR3 nucleotides: TGTGCCAGTAGTTCCCGGACTAGCGCCAGATACAATGAGCAGTTCTTC. Full variable domain (rest looked up from reference TRBV19 and TRBJ2-1): DGGITQSPKYLFRKEGQNVTLSCEQNLNHDAMYWYRQDPGQGLRLIYYSQIVNDFQKGDIAEGYSVSREKKESFPLTVTSAQKNPTAFYLCASSSRTSARYNEQFFGPGTRLTVL.

The genes are TRBV7-2 and TRBJ1-2, with D possibly matching TRBD1 (5 bases). The V gene's germline CDR1 is SGHTA and CDR2 FQGNSA. CDR3 size: 15 residues. V was shortened by 5 bases and J by 6 bases, with 19 bases between the two germline ends. The CDR3 loop reads CASSAYTGLENGYTF. Here the CDR3 DNA reads TGTGCCAGCAGCGCCTATACAGGACTCGAAAATGGCTACACCTTC.

The V and J genes are TRBV6-1 and TRBJ2-7; either TRBD1 or TRBD2 may supply D (5 bases each). The CDR3 extends over 14 amino acids. Germline CDR1 is MNHNS and CDR2 is SASEGT. Trimming removed 4 bases at V and 4 bases at J, with 14 bases between. DNA of the CDR3: TGTGCCAGCAGTGCCCGGGGCGCTCGGTACGAGCAGTACTTC. Protein sequence: CASSARGARYEQYF.

A remark on this clone: Other DNA variants within this sample encode the same CDR3. The CDR3 nucleotides read TGCAGTGCCGCAGGGACAGATACGCAGTATTTT. Translated: CSAAGTDTQYF. The chain carries TRBV20-1 and TRBJ2-3, with a tentative D call TRBD1 (5 bases). Germline V gene sequence: CDR1 DFQATT, CDR2 SNEGSKA (reference sequence). The CDR3 spans 11 residues. Between the trimmed V and J ends, which lost 6 bases and 3 bases, there was a span of 7 bases.

This chain links TRBV6-6 with TRBJ2-7; TRBD1 matches 8 bases. V lost 2 bases, J lost 2 bases, and 2 bases stayed unmatched. Germline CDR1 is MNHNY and CDR2 is SVGAGI (reference sequence). The CDR3 sequence is 14 residues long. CDR3 residues: CASSYGQGPYEQYF. The CDR3 nucleotides are TGTGCCAGCAGTTACGGACAGGGTCCCTACGAGCAGTACTTC.